This TCR beta chain was profiled in a study of glioma-infiltrating T cells. Trimming removed 7 bases from V and 8 bases from J, with 20 bases in between. This CDR3 has 15 residues. Germline CDR1 MDHEN, CDR2 SYDVKM. Study conclusions and caveats: Non-neoplastic patients had below-expected tissue-blood divergence, while all gliomas exceeded expectation.

The iRepertoire nested amplicon-rescue multiplex PCR amplified TCR alpha and beta CDR3s from RNA. One-step reverse transcription and amplification started from about 100-400 ng of tissue mRNA or PBMC total RNA. Each CDR3 protein is one row after TCRdb ran MiXCR on the multiplex PCR reads. The data contain about 99,000 distinct CDR3 sequences, about 30% of them singletons. Details on this clonotype: Antigen unknown.

Material: glioma tissue, nonneoplastic brain tissue, or PBMCs (not recorded which). This sequence originates from a human donor with low-grade glioma or glioblastoma, undergoing nonglioma brain surgery, or in good health (not recorded which). This rearrangement joins TRBV28 to TRBJ1-4, with D possibly being TRBD1 (5 bases). The CDR3 loop is CASTHSGTGLEKLFF. In nucleotides, the CDR3 is TGTGCCAGCACCCACTCCGGGACGGGCCTGGAAAAACTGTTTTTT.